This T cell receptor beta chain came from a study of blood T cell repertoires in COVID-19. Method: immunoSEQ multiplex PCR; TCRdb's copy keeps in-frame clones and lacks some. The sample has fewer than 450,000 clones, approximately 86% seen once. Trimming cost V 4 bases and J 4 bases, with 7 bases left between them. Germline V gives CDR1 SGHKS, CDR2 YYEKEE (reference sequence). The CDR3 has 12 residues. The receptor comes from a woman between 40 and 50 years old with acute COVID-19. This chain connects TRBV5-5 to TRBJ2-3; D is unresolved. Sequenced sample: PBMCs or T cells enriched from blood (not recorded which). The CDR3 here is CASSPVPDTQYF. The CDR3 bases are TGTGCCAGCAGCCCGGTGCCAGATACGCAGTATTTT.